This T cell receptor beta chain originates from a study of T cell responses to AZD1222 COVID-19 vaccine (dated by TCRdb to 2020 to 2022). Describing the broader study: AZD1222 recipients given second doses at about 4 weeks or at about 12 weeks were pooled, since spike-specific TCR depth and breadth were not found to differ between the two schedules. TCR sequencing was performed for about 240 trial participants, of whom roughly 200 were given two doses of AZD1222 and around 25 were given two doses of MenACWY control vaccine. Enrollment into the trials was organized by age into subgroups of 18-55, 56-69 and 70-plus years, and those subgroups contained approximately 150, 30 and 60 TCR-sequenced participants, respectively. General findings and caveats noted by the study authors: After two AZD1222 doses, both the breadth and the depth of spike-specific TCRs were significantly higher than at day 0 and than in MenACWY recipients. Vaccine-associated CD4 TCRs spanned the whole spike protein, with dominant responses in regions 160-218 and 743-854. Epitopes outside the regions mutated in the B.1.351 and B.1.1.7 variants were reportedly recognized by nearly half of the unique spike-specific TCRs. The 56-69-year group was small, and its depth increase did not reach significance, likely because of low power. Conclusions about previously exposed vaccinees are limited because only six or seven AZD1222 recipients were SARS-CoV-2 seropositive at baseline. Participants were mostly white British, with more females than males. The authors suggested clonal diversity may have been underestimated. Because no day 14 peak-response samples were available, the repertoires could be characterized only after the peak T cell response.

As concerns this clone: The antigen it binds to is not known. No quality values exist for individual bases; no much larger clone is one base distant.

The CDR3 regions of human TCRbeta chains were analyzed by immunosequencing. The source study handled its data this way. Repertoire TCRs were matched against a reference library of SARS-CoV-2-specific TCRs generated with the MIRA antigen-specificity platform. Breadth was defined as the fraction of unique TCRs that were SARS-CoV-2-associated. Depth was defined as the fraction of total T cells that were SARS-CoV-2-associated. Using the MIRA data, each spike-specific TCR was assigned both to the spike region to which the TCR was reactive and to a CD4 or CD8 class. Log10-transformed breadth and depth values were compared by one-way ANOVA with Sidak's multiple comparisons tests. The clones in this table, taken by TCRdb from immuneACCESS, are in-frame only. Not every clone is retained; where verified, under half of the shortfall comes from an unresolved V gene, and the cause of the rest is unknown. V and J calls and clone size are copied from that table; D and trimming were computed from the DNA. This sample holds some 200,000 clones; 85% to 95% were observed only once. The ten largest clones add up to 8% to 13% of the sample.

The CDR3 sequence holds 16 residues, the cysteine and phenylalanine included. CDR3 DNA is the only sequence kept; it has 48 bases, read in frame from the first base. V and J lose 1 base and 6 bases, and a span of 17 bases separates them. Per the germline V gene, SGHNT is the CDR1 and YENEEA is the CDR2. What the time point label conveys for this sample: baseline before first vaccination. Vaccinee samples were obtained from the UK trials COV001 and COV002, which included a single-blind randomized controlled phase 2/3 trial of AZD1222 (ChAdOx1 nCoV-19) in healthy adults. For TCRbeta chain sequencing, PBMC samples from trial participants were taken at day 0 and at day 28 after the second dose.

This clonotype was obtained from an adult in good health. The V and J genes are TRBV11-3 and TRBJ2-3; the best D guess is TRBD2, with 5 bases matching. Material: peripheral blood, obtained on day 0 of AZD1222 vaccination. The nucleotides are TGTGCCAGCAGCTTAGGAGGGAGTGGTAATATGGATACGCAGTATTTT. Protein translation: CASSLGGSGNMDTQYF.